What follows describes a single T cell receptor (beta chain). Its antigen is unidentified. Mismatch with germline at one junction end may stem from a read error. PCR was performed using 60 Vbeta and 13 Jbeta primers. The method was immunoSEQ multiplex PCR; TCRdb's version includes in-frame clones alone and lacks a portion of them. Recorded for this sample: fewer than 40,000 clones. The data were obtained in a study of cytomegalovirus exposure and HLA in healthy donors. Study results and caveats: Accurate prediction of HLA-A and HLA-B alleles (for most subjects) was reportedly achieved from TCR beta sequences. Per a prior analysis, the majority of TCR beta V segments were productive roughly 87% or roughly 30% of the time.

The germline V gene has CDR1 MDHEN and CDR2 SYDVKM. This CDR3 spans 11 amino acids. Healthy people donating bone marrow made up the donors. The TCR originated in a woman in her 40s in good health and CMV-seropositive. The chain employs TRBV28 and TRBJ1-2; 8 bases align to TRBD1. Sequenced sample: PBMCs. The CDR3 loop is CASSSRTGSVF. The CDR3 DNA reads as TGTGCCAGCAGTAGTAGGACAGGGTCCGTCTTC.